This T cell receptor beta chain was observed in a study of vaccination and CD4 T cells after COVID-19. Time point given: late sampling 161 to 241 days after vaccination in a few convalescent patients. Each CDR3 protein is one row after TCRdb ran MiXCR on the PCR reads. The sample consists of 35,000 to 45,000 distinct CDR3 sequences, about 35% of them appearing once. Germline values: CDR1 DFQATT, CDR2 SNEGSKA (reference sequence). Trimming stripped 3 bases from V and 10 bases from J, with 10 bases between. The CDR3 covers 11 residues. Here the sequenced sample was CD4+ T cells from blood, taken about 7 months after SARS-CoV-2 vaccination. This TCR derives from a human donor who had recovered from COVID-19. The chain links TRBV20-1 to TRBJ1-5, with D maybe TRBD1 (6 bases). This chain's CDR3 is CSARRGDPQHF. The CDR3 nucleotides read TGCAGTGCTAGGAGGGGGGATCCCCAGCATTTT.